This T cell receptor beta chain stems from a study of CD8 T cells in Susac syndrome. There are 15 residues in the CDR3. The V gene lost 6 bases and the J gene lost 7 bases, with 16 bases spanning the gap. With random hexamers, roughly 0.5 to 1 ug RNA was reverse transcribed. Via MiXCR, TCRdb re-called the immunoSEQ multiplex PCR reads, giving one row per CDR3 protein. This sample has approximately 180,000 distinct CDR3 sequences, with roughly 91% found just once. This clonotype was detected once. Sequenced input: CD4+ T cells from PBMCs. V is TRBV12-3 or TRBV12-4 and J is TRBJ1-6; weak D call: TRBD1 (6 bases). The sequence derives from a human donor with Susac syndrome. The CDR3 DNA is TGTGCCAGCAGGGGAACGGGGGGGCAGAATTCACCCCTCCACTTT. It specifies CASRGTGGQNSPLHF.